This TCR beta chain was found in a study of human thymus T cells. Study-wide points: There appeared to be biased usage of V and J genes in thymic and blood repertoires.

In regard to this clone: As yet, its antigen is unknown.

Method: immunoSEQ multiplex PCR; TCRdb's copy keeps in-frame clones and lacks some. Of 55,000 to 70,000 clones listed, 85% to 95% are singletons. Corrective surgery for congenital heart defects was being performed on the healthy Finnish infants who were the donors. An approximately 0.45-1 mL peripheral blood aliquot was taken intraoperatively from four of eight donors. Genomic DNA was extracted from every available blood leukocyte. This TCR was recovered from a boy under two years old with a congenital heart defect but otherwise immunologically healthy. The sample was blood.

The CDR3 bases are TGTGCCAGCAGCCTAAGGACAGGCGGCTCTGGAAACACCATATATTTT. This translates into CASSLRTGGSGNTIYF. V is TRBV14 and J is TRBJ1-3; TRBD1 agrees at 7 bases. The V and J ends lost 4 bases and 0 bases, in that order; junction bases with no gene match: 6. Germline CDR1 is SGHDN and CDR2 is FVKESK. This CDR3 contains 16 residues.